The rows below give T cell receptor beta chains drawn from one sample of a study of T cell responses to AZD1222 COVID-19 vaccine. Clones were sequenced by immunoSEQ multiplex PCR, and TCRdb holds only the in-frame ones, with some missing. The sample contains about 100,000 clones, approximately 90% of which appear only once. The source material was peripheral blood, sampled 28 days after the second AZD1222 dose. These receptors originate from an adult who received the AZD1222 COVID-19 vaccine. The CDR3 runs from the conserved cysteine through the conserved F or W. The order of the fields is clone size, D gene, J gene, CDR3 length, V gene, CDR3 DNA, CDR3 protein. The D gene is left open where the match is weak. Where a row states a size, it is once, few, many or the class of an expanded clone; other rows omit it.

>.|.|TRBJ1-1|14|TRBV7-9
TGTGCCAGCAGCTTTAATTCGGACACCCTTGAAGCTTTCTTT
CASSFNSDTLEAFF
>.|.|TRBJ2-7|13|TRBV3-1/TRBV3-2
TGTGCCAGCAGCCAAGTCATCTCGGGCGAGCAGTACTTC
CASSQVISGEQYF
>.|.|TRBJ1-2|15|TRBV14
TGTGCCAGCAGCCCACAACAGGGTTCCAGCTATGGCTACACCTTC
CASSPQQGSSYGYTF
>.|.|TRBJ1-5|18|TRBV6-1
TGTGCCAGCAGTGAAGCAGGCAGGGCGGGGGTACGCAATCAGCCCCAGCATTTT
CASSEAGRAGVRNQPQHF
>.|.|TRBJ1-2|12|TRBV2
TGTGCCAGCAGTGAGGCTAACTATGGCTACACCTTC
CASSEANYGYTF
>.|.|TRBJ1-1|13|TRBV12-3/TRBV12-4
TGTGCCAGCAGTTTAGGGTCGAACACTGAAGCTTTCTTT
CASSLGSNTEAFF
>.|.|TRBJ1-1|13|TRBV12-5
TGTGCTAGTGGTTTTCTTGAAAACACTGAAGCTTTCTTT
CASGFLENTEAFF
>.|.|TRBJ1-5|14|TRBV18
TGTGCCAGCTCACCAAGCAGGGTGGGACAGCCCCAGCATTTT
CASSPSRVGQPQHF
>few|TRBD2|TRBJ2-2|17|TRBV4-2
TGTGCCAGCAGCCAAGATGGCGGACTAGCCAACACCGGGGAGCTGTTTTTT
CASSQDGGLANTGELFF
>once|.|TRBJ2-3|11|TRBV3-1/TRBV3-2
TGTGCCAGCAGGCACACAGATACGCAGTATTTT
CASRHTDTQYF
>.|.|TRBJ1-1|17|TRBV7-6
TGTGCCAGCAGCCTAAACCCCACGGCCCGGATGAACACTGAAGCTTTCTTT
CASSLNPTARMNTEAFF
>few|.|TRBJ1-5|17|TRBV28
TGTGCCAGCTCACATAAATTCTCCAGGCAGGGCAATCAGCCCCAGCATTTT
CASSHKFSRQGNQPQHF
>.|.|TRBJ1-1|13|TRBV27
TGTGCCAGCAGTCAGGGACATTTCACTGAAGCTTTCTTT
CASSQGHFTEAFF
>.|.|TRBJ1-1|15|TRBV6-2/TRBV6-3
TGTGCCAGCAGCCAACCGGGGTCCCTGGGGACTGAAGCTTTCTTT
CASSQPGSLGTEAFF
>.|TRBD1|TRBJ2-5|15|TRBV7-7
TGTGCCAGCAGCCGAACGGGACAGGGGGAGGAGACCCAGTACTTC
CASSRTGQGEETQYF
>.|.|TRBJ1-3|12|TRBV5-6
TGTGCCAGCAGCTTCGCCTACGGGACCATATATTTT
CASSFAYGTIYF
>.|.|TRBJ2-7|15|TRBV6-6
TGTGCCAGCAGTTACTCAATTTTACTGAGCTACGAGCAGTACTTC
CASSYSILLSYEQYF
>.|.|TRBJ1-3|15|TRBV7-2
TGTGCCAGCAGCTTAAATCTGTATCCTGGAAACACCATATATTTT
CASSLNLYPGNTIYF
>.|.|TRBJ1-1|14|TRBV28
TGTGCCAGCAGGCCCCCTTTAAGGAACACTGAAGCTTTCTTT
CASRPPLRNTEAFF
>once|.|TRBJ2-3|13|TRBV19
TGTGCCACCGAGAGGGAATCCACAGATACGCAGTATTTT
CATERESTDTQYF
>few|TRBD2|TRBJ2-5|17|TRBV15
TGTGCCACCAGCAGAGACCCAGCGGGGGGGCTACTCGAGACCCAGTACTTC
CATSRDPAGGLLETQYF
>.|TRBD1|TRBJ1-1|16|TRBV9
TGTGCCAGCAGCCCGGTGACAGGGAGAGGAGGACCCAAAGCTTTCTTT
CASSPVTGRGGPKAFF
>.|.|TRBJ1-1|14|TRBV6-6
TGTGCCAGCACCCAATCGACAGCGAACACTGAAGCTTTCTTT
CASTQSTANTEAFF
>.|.|TRBJ2-7|12|TRBV12-3/TRBV12-4
TGTGCCAGCAGCGCGACTCTTAGGGGGCAGTACTTC
CASSATLRGQYF
>.|.|TRBJ2-7|13|TRBV7-3
TGTGCCAGCAGCTTAGGTCCGGAAGGCGAGCAGTACTTC
CASSLGPEGEQYF
>.|TRBD1|TRBJ1-1|14|TRBV5-6
TGTGCCAGCAGCTGGGGGACAGGCGGAAGCGAAACTTTCTTT
CASSWGTGGSETFF
>.|.|TRBJ1-6|14|TRBV7-9
TGTGCCAGCAGCCCAGACAGTTGGAATTCACCCCTCCACTTT
CASSPDSWNSPLHF
>.|.|TRBJ2-5|13|TRBV7-3
TGTGCCAGCAGCTTATCCGGGTTGGAGACCCAGTACTTC
CASSLSGLETQYF
>.|.|TRBJ2-2|16|TRBV7-2
TGTGCCAGCAGCGACCGATCACCGTCGAACACCGGGGAGCTGTTTTTT
CASSDRSPSNTGELFF
>.|.|TRBJ1-4|15|TRBV3-1/TRBV3-2
TGTGCCAGCAGGCCAGGAGGGGCCACTAATGAAAAACTGTTTTTT
CASRPGGATNEKLFF
>.|.|TRBJ1-1|12|TRBV7-2
TGTGCCAGCAGCCCCCGGCGAAGGGGAGCTTTCTTT
CASSPRRRGAFF
>.|.|TRBJ1-5|18|TRBV18
TGTGCCAGCTCACACAACTCCGTGGGGGGAAATAGCAATCAGCCCCAGCATTTT
CASSHNSVGGNSNQPQHF
>.|.|TRBJ2-3|14|TRBV10-3
TGTGCCATCAGTGGTACTAGCCTCACAGATACGCAGTATTTT
CAISGTSLTDTQYF
>.|.|TRBJ2-1|14|TRBV5-1
TGCGCCAGCAGCTTCAAAGGGGGGGTCAATGAGCAGTTCTTC
CASSFKGGVNEQFF
>.|.|TRBJ2-2|13|TRBV10-3
TGTGCCATCTATGGCGTGAACACCGGGGAGCTGTTTTTT
CAIYGVNTGELFF
>.|.|TRBJ1-6|13|TRBV27
TGTGCCAGCAGTTACAGAGTTAATTCACCCCTCCACTTT
CASSYRVNSPLHF
>.|.|TRBJ1-2|12|TRBV4-1
TGCGCCAGCAGCCAAGAACAGGGTAACTACACCTTC
CASSQEQGNYTF
>.|.|TRBJ1-2|18|TRBV4-2
TGTGCCAGCAGCCACTCCCAGGGTTCCCTTGACTATCTTTATGGCTACACCTTC
CASSHSQGSLDYLYGYTF
>.|TRBD1|TRBJ2-2|18|TRBV24-1
TGTGCCACCAGGGGATTCGGGACAGGGGATTCGGGCACCGGGGAGCTGTTTTTT
CATRGFGTGDSGTGELFF
>.|.|TRBJ1-6|15|TRBV5-5
TGTGCCAGCAGCTTAGCCCGGGAAAGTAATTCACCCCTCCACTTT
CASSLARESNSPLHF